This TCR beta chain was sequenced in a study of cytomegalovirus exposure and HLA in healthy donors. CDR1 is MNHNS, CDR2 SASEGT, per germline. The CDR3 loop spans 14 amino acids. J was trimmed by 5 bases and V by 6 bases; bases with no gene match: 7. A note on this clone: Its antigen is as yet unknown.

The primer mix had 60 Vbeta and 13 Jbeta primers. Produced via immunoSEQ multiplex PCR; TCRdb's table is partial and in-frame only. The sample has about 130,000 clones, 74% seen once; the top ten hold 3.5% to 5%. Study-wide findings and caveats: Altogether, 170 or so TCR beta chains were recorded as cytomegalovirus-associated. Across donors, presence/absence analyses took sequencing depth to be roughly uniform.

The rearrangement links TRBV6-1 to TRBJ2-5, with 9 bases lining up with TRBD2. The TCR sequence derives from a woman in her fifties or sixties in good health and CMV-seropositive. Source material: PBMCs. DNA for the CDR3: TGTGCCAGCAGACGCGGGGGGGCCGGGGAGACCCAGTACTTC. Residues: CASRRGGAGETQYF.